One sample yielded the 21 T cell receptor beta chains listed below, sequenced in a study of blood T cells in healthy people across ages. A J-beta primer mix and a sample-barcoded 5' primer were used in a second PCR of roughly 6 to 12 cycles. TCRdb re-analysed the 5' RACE reads in MiXCR, keeping a single row per CDR3 protein. The sample yields hundreds of thousands of distinct CDR3 sequences, around 20% seen once. Sequenced: blood. These receptors originate from a man in his sixties or seventies in good health.

The rearrangement joins TRBV30 to TRBJ2-7; a possible D gene is TRBD1 (6 bases). The CDR3 spans 14 residues. From germline, CDR1 is GTSNPN and CDR2 SVGIG (reference sequence). V lost 3 bases and J lost 6, with 18 bases in between. The CDR3 loop is CAWSPKGTNGEQYF. For the CDR3, the DNA is TGTGCCTGGAGCCCGAAGGGGACAAACGGCGAGCAGTACTTC.

This clonotype turned up a few times. The chain links TRBV6-5 to TRBJ2-1; no definite D call. CDR1 is MNHEY and CDR2 is SVGAGI in the germline V gene. Trimming removed 5 bases at V and 6 bases at J, with 11 bases between. The CDR3 has 13 amino acids. The CDR3 bases are TGTGCCAGCAGTATAATAGCTGGCAATGAGCAGTTCTTC. Translated: CASSIIAGNEQFF.

This clonotype was observed a handful of times. Compared with germline, one end of the junction differs, possibly owing to a read error. CDR3 sequence (DNA): TGTGCCACCAACAGAGATACGAGAGGAGGTACGAAAAATGAGCAGTTCTTC. The encoded protein is CATNRDTRGGTKNEQFF. The chain uses TRBV15 and TRBJ2-1; the D gene is possibly TRBD2 (5 bases). Germline V gene data show CDR1 as LNHNV and CDR2 as YYDKDF (reference sequence). CDR3 length: 17 amino acids. The full variable domain, in which reference TRBV15 and TRBJ2-1 provide the parts outside the CDR3, is DAMVIQNPRYQVTQFGKPVTLSCSQTLNHNVMYWYQQKSSQAPKLLFHYYDKDFNNEADTPDNFQSRRPNTSFCFLDIRSPGLGDTAMYLCATNRDTRGGTKNEQFFGPGTRLTVL.

The rearrangement links TRBV12-3 or TRBV12-4 to TRBJ2-1, with 10 bases identical to TRBD2. The length of the CDR3 is 15 residues. With 5 bases clipped from V and 3 bases from J, the junction kept 4 bases outside the gene matches. DNA of the CDR3: TGTGCCAGCAGTCGGACTAGCGGAGGCTACAATGAGCAGTTCTTC. This gives the protein CASSRTSGGYNEQFF.

Details on this clonotype: A much more abundant neighbour one base away suggests this may be a read error. The gene calls are TRBV7-9 and TRBJ2-3; the match to TRBD2 covers 8 bases. The germline CDR1 and CDR2 sequences are SEHNR and FQNEAQ (reference sequence). V lost 0 bases to trimming and J lost 7 bases; unmatched junction nucleotides: 6. CDR3 length: 15 residues. CDR3 loop: CASSLATSGGNTQYF. The CDR3 DNA sequence: TGTGCCAGCAGCTTAGCGACCAGCGGGGGCAATACGCAGTATTTT.

This clonotype was seen ten or more times. This sequence joins TRBV7-9 and TRBJ1-1, with 7 bases identical to TRBD1. Unmatched junction bases numbered 7, after V lost 3 bases and J lost 6 bases. Germline-derived CDR1 and CDR2 are SEHNR and FQNEAQ (reference sequence). CDR3 size: 14 residues. In nucleotides, the CDR3 is TGTGCCAGCAGCTTGACTCGACAGGGATCTGAAGCTTTCTTT. Protein sequence: CASSLTRQGSEAFF.

This chain links TRBV5-1 with TRBJ2-1; 10 nucleotides match TRBD2. Germline values: CDR1 SGHRS, CDR2 YFSETQ. The CDR3 loop spans 16 amino acids. V lost 4 bases and J lost 1; bases outside the gene matches: 5. The CDR3 loop is CASSPGLAQSYNEQFF. CDR3 DNA sequence: TGCGCCAGCAGCCCGGGACTAGCGCAGTCCTACAATGAGCAGTTCTTC.

This clonotype came up a few times. The V gene is TRBV6-6, the J gene TRBJ1-5; TRBD1 agrees at 8 bases. From germline, CDR1 is MNHNY and CDR2 SVGAGI (reference sequence). The junction had 5 bases not matched to a gene; V was cut back by 4 bases and J by 3 bases. This CDR3 is built from 15 residues. The CDR3: CASSSQGAFNQPQHF. CDR3 sequence (DNA): TGTGCCAGCAGTTCCCAGGGGGCATTCAATCAGCCCCAGCATTTT.

Only a few counts were recorded for this clonotype. The gene calls are TRBV28 and TRBJ2-5, with D possibly TRBD2 on 5 matching bases. TRBJ2-7 matches the DNA end more closely, so the J call is doubtful. The CDR3 is made up of 12 amino acids. CDR1 and CDR2 from the germline V gene are MDHEN and SYDVKM. CDR3 bases: TGTGCCAGCAGTTCCACTAGGTACGAGCAGTACTTC. The encoded protein is CASSSTRYEQYF.

This chain links TRBV29-1 with TRBJ1-2; TRBD1 matches 8 bases. This CDR3 has 17 amino acids. Germline-derived CDR1 and CDR2 are SQVTM and ANQGSEA. V shed 4 bases, J shed 3 bases, and the junction held 16 bases outside the gene matches. CDR3 nucleotide sequence: TGCAGCGTTGTTCCCCCACTGACAGGGGAGGCCGACTATGGCTACACCTTC. It translates to CSVVPPLTGEADYGYTF.

This clonotype was observed a few times. The chain links TRBV5-1 to TRBJ1-2; 11 nucleotides match TRBD1. CDR1 and CDR2 from the germline V gene are SGHRS and YFSETQ. V lost 6 bases, J lost 6 bases, and 7 bases stayed unmatched. There are 14 residues in the CDR3. The CDR3 region is CASKRGQGAHGYTF. For the CDR3, the DNA is TGCGCCAGCAAAAGAGGACAGGGGGCGCATGGCTACACCTTC.

This clonotype was seen repeatedly, ten times or more. This rearrangement joins TRBV28 to TRBJ2-1; tentatively, D is TRBD1 (6 bases). CDR1 MDHEN and CDR2 SYDVKM come from the germline V gene. Trimming shortened V by 9 bases and J by 6 bases, and 18 bases separated the two germline ends. This CDR3 contains 14 residues. CDR3 amino acids: CASEKGGSGNEQFF. The CDR3 DNA follows: TGTGCCAGTGAAAAAGGGGGATCAGGCAATGAGCAGTTCTTC.

This chain joins TRBV5-6 and TRBJ2-1; D is uncertain. The end of the DNA is better explained by TRBJ2-5, so the J call may be wrong. The CDR3 totals 14 residues. Germline CDR1 reads SGHDT; CDR2 reads YYEEEE. CDR3 nucleotide sequence: TGTGCCAGCAGCTTGTCAAGGGTTGGTAAGACCCAGTACTTC. Its translation is CASSLSRVGKTQYF.

The gene calls are TRBV27 and TRBJ1-6, with D hard to call. Between the trimmed V and J ends, which lost 0 bases and 0 bases, there was a span of 9 bases. Germline V gene data show CDR1 as MNHEY and CDR2 as SMNVEV (reference sequence). The CDR3 contains 17 residues. CDR3 in DNA: TGTGCCAGCAGTTTATCGATAGGGAGCTCCTATAATTCACCCCTCCACTTT. This encodes CASSLSIGSSYNSPLHF.

This clonotype has a count of ten or more. V is TRBV5-1 and J is TRBJ2-3, with D hard to call. The CDR3 is made up of 14 amino acids. Germline V gene lookup returns CDR1 SGHRS and CDR2 YFSETQ. V gave up 0 bases and J gave up 3 bases, with 8 bases separating them. As DNA, the CDR3 is TGCGCCAGCAGCTTGGGTGGGCAAACAGATACGCAGTATTTT. Encoded protein: CASSLGGQTDTQYF.

The chain couples TRBV6-5 to TRBJ2-2, with 7 positions matching TRBD2. Unmatched junction bases numbered 3, after V lost 5 bases and J lost 0 bases. The CDR3 has 15 residues. Germline lookup yields CDR1 MNHEY and CDR2 SVGAGI. CDR3 nucleotide sequence: TGTGCCAGCAGTAGGGGACTAACGAACACCGGGGAGCTGTTTTTT. Its protein product is CASSRGLTNTGELFF.

This clonotype was counted between two and nine times. The chain joins TRBV4-3 to TRBJ2-2; the D gene is possibly TRBD2 (6 bases). V lost 4 bases to trimming and J lost 1 base, with 13 bases between them. The CDR3 loop spans 16 amino acids. Germline V gene sequence: CDR1 LGHNA, CDR2 YSLEER. The CDR3 coding sequence is TGCGCCAGCAGCCTGGGAGGAGGGAAGAACACCGGGGAGCTGTTTTTT. Residues: CASSLGGGKNTGELFF.

J is TRBJ2-4 and V is TRBV5-6; TRBD2 matches at 7 bases. CDR1 SGHDT and CDR2 YYEEEE come from the germline V gene. This CDR3 is 14 amino acids long. The trim removed 0 bases at V and 7 bases at J, leaving 4 bases unmatched. The DNA for the CDR3 is TGTGCCAGCAGCTTGGTTGCTAGCGGCAACATTCAGTACTTC. It translates to CASSLVASGNIQYF.

The J gene is TRBJ2-3, the V gene TRBV20-1; D uncertain. Germline CDR1 and CDR2: DFQATT and SNEGSKA (reference sequence). V lost 2 bases to trimming and J lost 2 bases, with 8 bases between them. The CDR3 runs to 13 residues. CDR3 in DNA: TGCAGTGCTAGAATGGGATTCACAGATACGCAGTATTTT. Translation: CSARMGFTDTQYF.

The rearrangement uses TRBV25-1 and TRBJ2-5, with D unclear. This CDR3 contains 12 residues. Germline loops: CDR1 MGHDK, CDR2 SYGVNS. The germline V and J ends were trimmed by 7 bases and 5 bases, with 11 bases remaining between them. The CDR3 DNA follows: TGTGCCAGCACAACCCTCGGGGAGACCCAGTACTTC. Protein product: CASTTLGETQYF. Variable domain in full (rest from reference TRBV25-1 and TRBJ2-5): EADIYQTPRYLVIGTGKKITLECSQTMGHDKMYWYQQDPGMELHLIHYSYGVNSTEKGDLSSESTVSRIRTEHFPLTLESARPSHTSQYLCASTTLGETQYFGPGTRLLVL.

In this sample, this clonotype turned up a few times. The gene calls are TRBV30 and TRBJ1-1; 7 bases align to TRBD1. The CDR3 runs to 13 residues. Germline values: CDR1 GTSNPN, CDR2 SVGIG (reference sequence). Trimming at V came to 1 base and at J to 4 bases, leaving 3 bases not matched to a gene. CDR3 in amino acids: CAWSDRGRTEAFF. The CDR3, as DNA: TGTGCCTGGAGTGACAGGGGACGCACTGAAGCTTTCTTT.